The next 17 T cell receptor beta chains were all read from a single sample in a study of blood T cell repertoires in COVID-19. The assay was immunoSEQ multiplex PCR, and TCRdb's table has in-frame clones only and misses some. The sample carries about 46,000 clones, about 88% recorded once. Specimen: peripheral blood. The receptors originated from a man between 60 and 75 years old with acute or convalescent COVID-19.

The chain employs TRBV11-3 and TRBJ2-2, with D perhaps matching TRBD2 (6 bases). CDR3 size: 14 residues. V lost 8 bases to trimming and J lost 1 base, with 11 bases between them. CDR1 is SGHNT, CDR2 YENEEA, per germline. CDR3 nucleotides: TGTGCCAGCGGGTCGCGGGGGAACACCGGGGAGCTGTTTTTT. Protein sequence: CASGSRGNTGELFF.

This clone was seen a single time. The J gene is TRBJ2-1, the V gene TRBV7-2; no clear D gene. Germline assignment: CDR1 SGHTA and CDR2 FQGNSA. V shed 4 bases and J shed 0 bases, with 10 bases lying between them. This CDR3 has 15 residues. The DNA of the CDR3 is TGTGCCAGCAGCTCCGACTTCACCTCCTACAATGAGCAGTTCTTC. This translates into CASSSDFTSYNEQFF.

The CDR3 here is CASSLTDRVGQNEQFF. The CDR3 region has the DNA TGTGCCAGCAGTTTAACCGACAGGGTGGGACAGAATGAGCAGTTCTTC. The V call is TRBV28, the J call TRBJ2-1; 7 positions match TRBD1. With 2 bases clipped from V and 7 bases from J, the junction kept 11 bases outside the gene matches. This CDR3 is 16 amino acids long. From germline, CDR1 is MDHEN and CDR2 SYDVKM.

The V gene is TRBV11-2, the J gene TRBJ2-2; the D gene is possibly TRBD1 (6 bases). V dropped 8 bases and J dropped 2 bases, with 18 bases sitting between them. Germline CDR1 is SGHAT and CDR2 is FQNNGV. The CDR3 is 16 residues long. Here the CDR3 DNA reads TGTGCCAGCCTAAAATTCGGGACACTAAACACCGGGGAGCTGTTTTTT. It translates to CASLKFGTLNTGELFF.

The chain couples TRBV27 to TRBJ2-1; TRBD2 matches at 14 bases. This CDR3 is built from 19 residues. Germline loops: CDR1 MNHEY, CDR2 SMNVEV (reference sequence). Losses at the gene ends were 6 bases for V and 3 bases for J; bases not matched to a gene: 13. The CDR3 protein is CASRPGLAGGLAIYNEQFF. The CDR3 nucleotides read TGTGCCAGCAGACCCGGACTAGCGGGGGGTCTAGCAATCTACAATGAGCAGTTCTTC.

This clone came up once. This rearrangement joins TRBV5-1 to TRBJ2-7; D is undetermined. V was shortened by 3 bases and J by 4 bases, with 11 bases between the two germline ends. The CDR3 totals 13 residues. Germline CDR1 reads SGHRS; CDR2 reads YFSETQ. The CDR3 nucleotides read TGCGCCAGCAGCTCCCAACAACGATACGAGCAGTACTTC. This translates into CASSSQQRYEQYF.

V and J are TRBV11-3 and TRBJ1-4, with D uncertain. V gave up 5 bases and J gave up 0 bases, with 16 bases separating them. CDR3 length: 17 amino acids. Germline values: CDR1 SGHNT, CDR2 YENEEA. The CDR3 loop is CASSHLDGRPTNEKLFF. The CDR3 DNA reads as TGTGCCAGCAGCCACCTTGATGGGCGACCAACTAATGAAAAACTGTTTTTT.

V gene TRBV6-6 combines with J gene TRBJ1-6, with D unclear. The CDR3 runs 17 residues. Deletions cut 5 bases from V and 4 bases from J, with 18 bases between. The V gene's germline CDR1 is MNHNY and CDR2 SVGAGI (reference sequence). In DNA form, the CDR3 reads TGTGCCAGCAGTCCCCTGAGTGAGTCCCTGTATAATTCACCCCTCCACTTT. Encoded protein: CASSPLSESLYNSPLHF.

This clone has only one observation. This sequence joins TRBV4-1 and TRBJ1-2; tentative D call: TRBD1 (5 bases). V was clipped by 1 base and J by 1 base, with 7 bases between them. This CDR3 region has 14 residues. Per the germline V gene, CDR1 is MGHRA and CDR2 is YSYEKL. The CDR3: CASSQGQINYGYTF. CDR3 bases: TGCGCCAGCAGCCAAGGACAGATTAACTATGGCTACACCTTC.

V and J are TRBV11-3 and TRBJ2-5, with D perhaps TRBD1 (5 bases). The CDR3 length is 15 residues. Trimming removed 1 base from V and 5 bases from J, with 14 bases in between. Germline CDR1 and CDR2: SGHNT and YENEEA. In nucleotides, the CDR3 is TGTGCCAGCAGCTTAGTGTTGACAGCACGTGAGACCCAGTACTTC. Protein: CASSLVLTARETQYF.

The genes are TRBV3-1 (or the pseudogene TRBV3-2) and TRBJ2-7; TRBD2 is a possible D gene (6 bases). Per germline, CDR1 LGHDT and CDR2 YNNKEL (reference sequence). V lost 4 bases, J lost 3 bases, and 10 bases lay in between. The CDR3 has 13 amino acids. The DNA for the CDR3 is TGTGCCAGCAGCCTCCTGGAGGGCTACGAGCAGTACTTC. Protein sequence: CASSLLEGYEQYF.

This chain links TRBV10-3 with TRBJ2-7, with D maybe TRBD1 (7 bases). The CDR3 loop spans 14 amino acids. Deletions cut 2 bases from V and 0 bases from J, with 8 bases between. Germline values: CDR1 ENHRY, CDR2 SYGVKD. The DNA of the CDR3 is TGTGCCATCAGTGAGCAGGGGGGCTCCTACGAGCAGTACTTC. Translated: CAISEQGGSYEQYF.

The rearrangement joins TRBV20-1 to TRBJ1-1; 9 bases agree with TRBD1. The CDR3 spans 11 residues. Looked up from germline, CDR1 is DFQATT and CDR2 is SNEGSKA (reference sequence). Germline trimming cut 5 bases from V and 11 bases from J; bases unmatched to any gene: 6. CDR3 nucleotides: TGCAGTGCTGGACAGGGGTTTGGGGCTTTCTTT. It encodes CSAGQGFGAFF.

The chain recombines TRBV28 with TRBJ2-5, with TRBD1 identical over 12 bases. CDR1 is MDHEN, CDR2 SYDVKM, per germline. This CDR3 comprises 15 residues. V lost 4 bases, J lost 5 bases, and 5 bases stayed unmatched. The CDR3 DNA is TGTGCCAGCAGTTCCTGGGACAGGGGGCGCGAGACCCAGTACTTC. Translating gives CASSSWDRGRETQYF.

The chain has TRBV28 and TRBJ1-1, with unresolved D. Between the trimmed V and J ends, which lost 8 bases and 4 bases, there was a span of 17 bases. The germline gives CDR1 MDHEN, CDR2 SYDVKM. CDR3 size: 14 residues. The CDR3 DNA follows: TGTGCCAGCTTGCGAGGAGTTCAGATCACTGAAGCTTTCTTT. It translates to CASLRGVQITEAFF.

Comment on this clone: The same CDR3 is also encoded by other DNA sequences in this sample. DNA for the CDR3: TGTGCCAGTAGTAGACAGGGACGAGGGAACACTGAAGCTTTCTTT. Amino acid sequence: CASSRQGRGNTEAFF. This chain joins TRBV19 and TRBJ1-1; 7 bases match TRBD1. J was trimmed by 1 base and V by 4 bases; bases with no gene match: 6. Per the germline V gene, CDR1 is LNHDA and CDR2 is SQIVND (reference sequence). The CDR3 totals 15 residues. Looking up the rest from reference TRBV19 and TRBJ1-1 gives the full variable domain: DGGITQSPKYLFRKEGQNVTLSCEQNLNHDAMYWYRQDPGQGLRLIYYSQIVNDFQKGDIAEGYSVSREKKESFPLTVTSAQKNPTAFYLCASSRQGRGNTEAFFGQGTRLTVV.

The chain recombines TRBV4-2 with TRBJ1-1, with D possibly matching TRBD1 (5 bases). Trimming took off 4 bases at V and 12 bases at J, with 21 bases between the two ends. This CDR3 region has 14 residues. From germline, CDR1 is LGHNA and CDR2 YNFKEQ. The chain's CDR3 is CASSPDSLVPDSFF. In DNA form, the CDR3 reads TGTGCCAGCAGCCCCGACAGCCTAGTACCTGATTCTTTCTTT.